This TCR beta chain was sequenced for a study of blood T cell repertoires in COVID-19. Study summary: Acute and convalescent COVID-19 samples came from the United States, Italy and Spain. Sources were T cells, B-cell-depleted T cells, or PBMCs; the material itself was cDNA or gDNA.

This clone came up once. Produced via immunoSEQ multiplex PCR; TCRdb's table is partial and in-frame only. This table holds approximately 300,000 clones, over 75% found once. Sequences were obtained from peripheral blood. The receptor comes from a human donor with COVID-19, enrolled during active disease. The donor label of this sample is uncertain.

This CDR3 is CASSLVSDMNTEAFF. The CDR3 bases are TGTGCCAGCAGCTTGGTTAGTGACATGAACACTGAAGCTTTCTTT. The genes are TRBV11-1 and TRBJ1-1; no clear D gene. The V end was cut by 3 bases, the J end by 0 bases, with 11 bases between. Per germline, CDR1 SGHAT and CDR2 FQDESV (reference sequence). The CDR3 is 15 residues long.